Presented here are 32 T cell receptor beta chains from one specimen sequenced in a study of blood T cells in healthy people across ages. A second PCR, run for 7 to 11 cycles, used a sample-barcoded 5' primer plus a J-beta primer mix. In TCRdb, the 5' RACE reads were re-called with MiXCR into one record per CDR3 protein. The sample consists of around 780,000 distinct CDR3 sequences, roughly 25% of them appearing once. These data were also filed under a second study, of T cells of mothers and their children.

Sequencing was performed on blood. These receptors came from a boy aged 5-17 years in good health.

The chain combines TRBV7-2 with TRBJ2-5; D possibly corresponds to TRBD2 (5 bases). There are 16 residues in the CDR3. CDR1 is SGHTA and CDR2 is FQGNSA in the germline V gene. With 1 base removed from V and 2 bases from J, the gap between germline ends came to 14 bases. CDR3 sequence: CASSLEGYSGQETQYF. CDR3 nucleotide sequence: TGTGCCAGCAGCTTAGAAGGGTATTCGGGACAAGAGACCCAGTACTTC.

With regard to this clonotype: A much larger clone sits a single nucleotide away, making a read error possible. V usage is TRBV7-6 and J usage is TRBJ2-1; 8 bases line up with TRBD1. V lost 8 bases to trimming and J lost 4 bases; unmatched junction nucleotides: 1. Germline CDR1 and CDR2: SGHVS and FNYEAQ. The CDR3 spans 12 residues. The CDR3 is CASGDRYNEQFF. Here the CDR3 DNA reads TGTGCCAGCGGGGACAGGTACAATGAGCAGTTCTTC.

This clonotype was seen a handful of times. The chain links TRBV20-1 to TRBJ2-2; 7 bases map to TRBD1. The CDR3 contains 15 residues. Trimming took 4 bases from V and 5 from J; bases not matched to a gene: 10. Germline loops: CDR1 DFQATT, CDR2 SNEGSKA (reference sequence). Here the CDR3 DNA reads TGCAGTGCTAAAAACCCGGGACAGCTTACCGGGGAGCTGTTTTTT. Amino acids: CSAKNPGQLTGELFF.

This clonotype was seen repeatedly, ten times or more. This chain connects TRBV12-3 or TRBV12-4 to TRBJ1-4, with 7 bases that match TRBD1. The CDR3 extends over 13 amino acids. The trim removed 0 bases at V and 8 bases at J, leaving 0 bases unmatched. CDR3 loop: CASSLAGGEKLFF. The CDR3 region has the DNA TGTGCCAGCAGTTTAGCAGGGGGCGAAAAACTGTTTTTT.

This clonotype came up a few times. The chain is built from TRBV7-7 and TRBJ2-5, with 8 positions matching TRBD2. This CDR3 comprises 13 residues. Unmatched junction bases numbered 6, after V lost 5 bases and J lost 7 bases. Looked up from germline, CDR1 is SSHAT and CDR2 is FNYEAQ (reference sequence). CDR3 nucleotides: TGTGCCAGCAGCACCAGCGGGGGAGGGACCCAGTACTTC. Translation gives CASSTSGGGTQYF.

This clonotype occurred a few times. The chain couples TRBV7-7 to TRBJ2-5; D is uncertain. Trimming left V 5 bases short and J 2 bases short, with 9 bases between. CDR1 is SSHAT and CDR2 is FNYEAQ in the germline V gene (reference sequence). The CDR3 runs 13 residues. CDR3 DNA: TGTGCCAGCAGCCAATTGGAACAAGAGACCCAGTACTTC. It translates to CASSQLEQETQYF. Complete variable domain (other parts from reference TRBV7-7 and TRBJ2-5): GAGVSQSPRYKVTKRGQDVTLRCDPISSHATLYWYQQALGQGPEFLTYFNYEAQPDKSGLPSDRFSAERPEGSISTLTIQRTEQRDSAMYRCASSQLEQETQYFGPGTRLLVL.

CDR3 DNA: TGTGCCAGCAGCTTGGATGGGCAAGAAGCTTTCTTT. This sequence encodes CASSLDGQEAFF. This chain joins TRBV7-6 and TRBJ1-1; D is unresolved. The CDR3 is made up of 12 amino acids. Germline assignment: CDR1 SGHVS and CDR2 FNYEAQ. Trimming stripped 3 bases from V and 8 bases from J, with 10 bases between.

The V and J genes are TRBV19 and TRBJ2-7; no clear D. Germline V gene lookup returns CDR1 LNHDA and CDR2 SQIVND (reference sequence). The CDR3 contains 17 residues. V shed 6 bases and J shed 1 base, with 22 bases lying between them. The CDR3 sequence is CASRIIDGQKSSYEQYF. CDR3 coding DNA: TGTGCCAGTAGGATAATCGACGGGCAAAAGAGTTCCTACGAGCAGTACTTC.

The V gene is TRBV20-1, the J gene TRBJ1-2; 9 nucleotides match TRBD1. Germline CDR1 DFQATT, CDR2 SNEGSKA (reference sequence). The V gene end was trimmed by 6 bases and the J gene end by 4 bases; junction bases not matched to a gene: 6. The CDR3 has 13 amino acids. The CDR3 DNA follows: TGCAGTGCCGAACAGGGGGCGGGCTATGGCTACACCTTC. This sequence encodes CSAEQGAGYGYTF.

This rearrangement joins TRBV10-3 to TRBJ1-1; D might be TRBD1 (5 bases). Germline-derived CDR1 and CDR2 are ENHRY and SYGVKD. The CDR3 covers 15 residues. V was trimmed by 4 bases and J by 0 bases, leaving 12 bases between them. The CDR3 nucleotides are TGTGCCATCAGTGCGTCGCAGGGCGTGAACACTGAAGCTTTCTTT. Residues: CAISASQGVNTEAFF.

This clonotype was counted between two and nine times. The chain has TRBV14 and TRBJ2-7; 11 bases match TRBD2. Unmatched junction bases numbered 14, after V lost 4 bases and J lost 3 bases. CDR1 SGHDN and CDR2 FVKESK come from the germline V gene. This CDR3 spans 18 amino acids. DNA of the CDR3: TGTGCCAGCAGCCTTTGGATCGGGACTAGCGGACGAAACTACGAGCAGTACTTC. The encoded protein is CASSLWIGTSGRNYEQYF.

There are a few counts of this clonotype. The chain recombines TRBV5-1 with TRBJ1-3; D not certain. The germline gives CDR1 SGHRS, CDR2 YFSETQ. CDR3 length: 14 amino acids. V gave up 3 bases and J gave up 9 bases, with 16 bases separating them. DNA for the CDR3: TGCGCCAGCAGCTCGCGTCCCGGGGAGGGCACCATATATTTT. Amino acid sequence: CASSSRPGEGTIYF.

This clonotype came up a few times. The rearrangement links TRBV9 to TRBJ2-5; tentatively, D is TRBD2 (5 bases). V was shortened by 4 bases and J by 1 base, with 14 bases between the two germline ends. Per germline, CDR1 SGDLS and CDR2 YYNGEE. The CDR3 is 15 residues long. The CDR3 DNA reads TGTGCCAGCAGCCTGCCGATAGCGCTCCAAGAGACCCAGTACTTC. Amino acids: CASSLPIALQETQYF.

The chain links TRBV5-1 to TRBJ1-1, with 8 positions matching TRBD1. CDR3 length: 13 amino acids. J lost 7 bases, V lost 3 bases, and 5 bases had no gene match. Per germline, CDR1 SGHRS and CDR2 YFSETQ. The CDR3: CASSSPTGDEAFF. The CDR3 DNA reads TGCGCCAGCAGCTCGCCGACAGGGGATGAAGCTTTCTTT.

This clonotype appeared a few times. The chain is built from TRBV9 and TRBJ1-1, with TRBD1 identical over 8 bases. Germline CDR1 reads SGDLS; CDR2 reads YYNGEE. This CDR3 is 15 amino acids long. Trimming at V came to 5 bases and at J to 1 base, leaving 7 bases not matched to a gene. CDR3 DNA sequence: TGTGCCAGCAGTCAGCAGGGGGCTGGGAACACTGAAGCTTTCTTT. Translating gives CASSQQGAGNTEAFF.

This chain joins TRBV5-1 and TRBJ2-6; tentatively, D is TRBD1 (6 bases). The CDR3 length is 14 residues. Germline V CDR1 and CDR2: SGHRS, YFSETQ. V lost 4 bases, J lost 8 bases, and 13 bases lay in between. The CDR3 here is CASSPGQGSNVLTF. CDR3 bases: TGCGCCAGCAGCCCGGGGCAGGGGTCCAACGTCCTGACTTTC.

The rearrangement links TRBV15 to TRBJ2-7; unclear D gene. Germline CDR1 is LNHNV and CDR2 is YYDKDF (reference sequence). V was clipped by 2 bases and J by 7 bases, with 12 bases between them. The CDR3 length is 13 residues. The CDR3 spells CATSRQQSWEQYF. The DNA for the CDR3 is TGTGCCACCAGCAGACAACAGTCCTGGGAGCAGTACTTC.

The rearrangement joins TRBV5-1 to TRBJ1-1; D may be TRBD1 (6 bases). The germline V gene has CDR1 SGHRS and CDR2 YFSETQ. This CDR3 contains 15 residues. The ends were cut back, 5 bases at V and 6 bases at J, with 20 bases in the middle. CDR3 in amino acids: CASSYRGGPTPEAFF. The CDR3 DNA follows: TGCGCCAGCAGTTATCGGGGGGGGCCCACCCCTGAAGCTTTCTTT. The full variable domain, rest sourced from reference TRBV5-1 and TRBJ1-1, is KAGVTQTPRYLIKTRGQQVTLSCSPISGHRSVSWYQQTPGQGLQFLFEYFSETQRNKGNFPGRFSGRQFSNSRSEMNVSTLELGDSALYLCASSYRGGPTPEAFFGQGTRLTVV.

A few counts support this clonotype. The chain links TRBV3-1 to TRBJ1-1, with D possibly being TRBD1 (5 bases). V was cut by 1 base and J by 10 bases, with 16 bases left in between. The CDR3 spans 14 residues. Germline loops: CDR1 LGHDT, CDR2 YNNKEL (reference sequence). The CDR3 DNA sequence: TGTGCCAGCAGCCAAGTGAGACAGCCGTCGCGAGCTTTCTTT. It translates to CASSQVRQPSRAFF.

J is TRBJ2-7 and V is TRBV20-1; TRBD2 matches at 7 bases. Looked up from germline, CDR1 is DFQATT and CDR2 is SNEGSKA (reference sequence). J was trimmed by 8 bases and V by 6 bases; bases with no gene match: 19. The CDR3 has 15 residues. CDR3 region: CSATDIAGPALQQYF. The CDR3 nucleotides are TGCAGTGCCACCGATATAGCGGGCCCAGCTCTACAGCAGTACTTC.

This chain connects TRBV12-3 or TRBV12-4 to TRBJ1-2, with 8 bases matching TRBD1. The CDR3 has 14 residues. With V trimmed by 2 bases and J by 5 bases, 4 bases remained unmatched. CDR3 bases: TGTGCCAGCAGTTTACAGGGGGCGTTGTATGGCTACACCTTC. This codes for CASSLQGALYGYTF.

In this sample, this clonotype turned up a few times. The chain has TRBV6-5 and TRBJ2-7, with TRBD1 identical over 11 bases. Germline values: CDR1 MNHEY, CDR2 SVGAGI. V lost 2 bases and J lost 6; bases outside the gene matches: 0. This CDR3 is 13 amino acids long. The CDR3 reads CASSYGTGGEQYF. The CDR3 nucleotides are TGTGCCAGCAGTTACGGGACAGGGGGCGAGCAGTACTTC.

V and J are TRBV15 and TRBJ2-5, with 12 positions matching TRBD2. CDR3 size: 15 residues. With 1 base clipped from V and 4 bases from J, the junction kept 1 base outside the gene matches. The germline V gene has CDR1 LNHNV and CDR2 YYDKDF (reference sequence). Here the CDR3 DNA reads TGTGCCACCAGCAGAGCTAGCGGGGGGGCAGAGACCCAGTACTTC. Translating gives CATSRASGGAETQYF. Drawing the rest from reference TRBV15 and TRBJ2-5, the complete variable domain is DAMVIQNPRYQVTQFGKPVTLSCSQTLNHNVMYWYQQKSSQAPKLLFHYYDKDFNNEADTPDNFQSRRPNTSFCFLDIRSPGLGDTAMYLCATSRASGGAETQYFGPGTRLLVL.

This clonotype was counted at least ten times. The V call is TRBV5-1, the J call TRBJ2-7, with D uncertain. CDR3 length equals 11 residues. Per germline, CDR1 SGHRS and CDR2 YFSETQ. V was shortened by 0 bases and J by 7 bases, with 5 bases between the two germline ends. The CDR3 protein is CASSLEREQYF. The CDR3 bases are TGCGCCAGCAGCTTGGAACGGGAGCAGTACTTC. Drawing the rest from reference TRBV5-1 and TRBJ2-7, the complete variable domain is KAGVTQTPRYLIKTRGQQVTLSCSPISGHRSVSWYQQTPGQGLQFLFEYFSETQRNKGNFPGRFSGRQFSNSRSEMNVSTLELGDSALYLCASSLEREQYFGPGTRLTVT.

This clonotype was recorded a few times. A read error may produce the germline difference seen at one junction end. This rearrangement joins TRBV5-1 to TRBJ1-1, with D tentatively TRBD1 (5 bases). The V gene's germline CDR1 is SGHRS and CDR2 YFSETQ. CDR3 length: 15 residues. CDR3 protein: CANSLGGGMNTEAFF. The CDR3 DNA reads TGCGCCAACAGCTTGGGGGGTGGGATGAACACTGAAGCTTTCTTT.

This clonotype was picked up many times. The rearrangement uses TRBV7-3 and TRBJ2-1; 7 bases line up with TRBD2. The CDR3 covers 15 residues. The J segment lost 1 base and the V segment lost 5 bases, leaving 5 bases of the junction unmatched. CDR1 is SGHTA, CDR2 FQGTGA, per germline. CDR3 sequence: CASSPWGGSYNEQFF. The CDR3 region has the DNA TGTGCCAGCAGCCCTTGGGGGGGATCCTACAATGAGCAGTTCTTC.

This clonotype was detected only a few times. An end of the junction differs from the germline gene, which may be a read error. The chain employs TRBV6-1 and TRBJ2-5, with TRBD2 identical over 8 bases. The germline V gene has CDR1 MNHNS and CDR2 SASEGT. This CDR3 is built from 14 residues. The CDR3 region has the DNA TGCGCCAGCAGTGAATTTTGGGCGGGAGGGACCCAGTACTTC. As protein: CASSEFWAGGTQYF.

This clonotype was observed a handful of times. The chain carries TRBV20-1 and TRBJ1-2; D unresolved. The germline gives CDR1 DFQATT, CDR2 SNEGSKA (reference sequence). The CDR3 totals 14 residues. V was trimmed by 6 bases and J by 4 bases, leaving 18 bases between them. The CDR3 loop reads CSAKVTPGSYGYTF. CDR3 in DNA: TGCAGTGCCAAGGTGACTCCCGGCTCCTATGGCTACACCTTC.

This clonotype occurred a few times. The V call is TRBV20-1, the J call TRBJ1-1; D ambiguous. V lost 6 bases, J lost 4 bases, and 18 bases lay in between. The germline V gene encodes CDR1 DFQATT and CDR2 SNEGSKA (reference sequence). The CDR3 has 14 residues. This chain's CDR3 is CSAPTGFRGTEAFF. In DNA form, the CDR3 reads TGCAGTGCCCCAACGGGGTTCCGCGGCACTGAAGCTTTCTTT.

This rearrangement joins TRBV27 to TRBJ2-3, with D perhaps TRBD2 (6 bases). Trimming pared 3 bases from V and 6 bases from J, leaving 16 bases between. CDR1 is MNHEY, CDR2 SMNVEV, per germline (reference sequence). CDR3 length: 15 residues. CDR3 protein: CASSFLGLPKDTQYF. As DNA, the CDR3 is TGTGCCAGCAGTTTCCTGGGACTTCCTAAGGATACGCAGTATTTT.

The chain is built from TRBV6-1 and TRBJ1-4; 9 bases align to TRBD1. The CDR3 consists of 17 residues. With V trimmed by 7 bases and J by 2 bases, 11 bases remained unmatched. The V gene's germline CDR1 is MNHNS and CDR2 SASEGT. CDR3 sequence: CASTEDGTGRTNEKLFF. CDR3 DNA sequence: TGTGCCAGCACCGAGGATGGGACAGGGAGGACTAATGAAAAACTGTTTTTT.

V is TRBV5-1 and J is TRBJ2-3; D is uncertain. V dropped 5 bases and J dropped 3 bases, with 10 bases sitting between them. The CDR3 runs 13 residues. Germline-derived CDR1 and CDR2 are SGHRS and YFSETQ. For the CDR3, the DNA is TGCGCCAGCAGGCCCGTAGCAACAGATACGCAGTATTTT. Residues: CASRPVATDTQYF.